This T cell receptor (beta chain) originates from a study of blood T cell repertoires in COVID-19. Looking at the study overall: The analysed material was cDNA or gDNA that came from T cells, B-cell-depleted T cells, or PBMCs.

Germline V lookup: CDR1 MGHRA, CDR2 YSYEKL. This CDR3 spans 15 amino acids. V dropped 1 base and J dropped 4 bases, with 13 bases sitting between them. Original processing methods: It was from reference gene primer amplification that nucleated cell counts were estimated. Profiling relied on immunoSEQ multiplex PCR, and the TCRdb table lists in-frame clones only, not all of them. Clone size and V and J calls were adopted from that table, with D and trimming inferred from the DNA. The table lists 300,000 to 350,000 clones, over 70% of them singletons. The genes are TRBV4-1 and TRBJ1-1; no reliable D call. The TCR sequence derives from a man under 40 with active or convalescent COVID-19. Sequencing input: peripheral blood. In nucleotides, the CDR3 is TGCGCCAGCAGCCAAGGCTTCATAGGCGGCACTGAAGCTTTCTTT. Residues: CASSQGFIGGTEAFF.